This TCR beta chain stems from a study of T cell changes during pregnancy in multiple sclerosis. Profiled with immunoSEQ multiplex PCR; TCRdb holds only in-frame clones, not every one. Of about 59,000 clones listed, roughly 94% were seen once; the top ten hold 2.5%. The junction had 4 bases not matched to a gene; V was cut back by 3 bases and J by 4 bases. Germline V gene data show CDR1 as LNHDA and CDR2 as SQIVND (reference sequence). The CDR3 loop spans 14 amino acids. The TCR originated in a female donor with multiple sclerosis, enrolled in a pregnancy study. The chain has TRBV19 and TRBJ2-7, with 9 positions matching TRBD1. The sequences come from CD8+ T cells from peripheral blood mononuclear cells, collected after pregnancy. Here the CDR3 DNA reads TGTGCCAGTAGTATCTACAGGGGGCTGTACGAGCAGTACTTC. This codes for CASSIYRGLYEQYF.